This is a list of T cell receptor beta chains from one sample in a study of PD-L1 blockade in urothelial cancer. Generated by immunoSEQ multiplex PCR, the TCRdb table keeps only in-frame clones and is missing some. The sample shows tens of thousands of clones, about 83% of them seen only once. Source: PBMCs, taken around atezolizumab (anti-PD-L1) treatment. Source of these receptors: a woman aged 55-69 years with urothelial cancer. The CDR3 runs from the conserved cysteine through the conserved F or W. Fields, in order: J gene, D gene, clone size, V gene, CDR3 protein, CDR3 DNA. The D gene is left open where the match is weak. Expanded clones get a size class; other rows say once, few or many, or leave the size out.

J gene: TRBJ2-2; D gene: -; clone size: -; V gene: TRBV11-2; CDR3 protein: CASSRFWSQTPNTGELFF; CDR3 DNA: TGTGCCAGCAGCCGCTTTTGGAGCCAGACTCCGAACACCGGGGAGCTGTTTTTT
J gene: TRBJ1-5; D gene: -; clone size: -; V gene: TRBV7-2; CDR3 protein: CASSLAGEHQPQHF; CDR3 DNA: TGTGCCAGCAGCTTAGCCGGAGAACATCAGCCCCAGCATTTT
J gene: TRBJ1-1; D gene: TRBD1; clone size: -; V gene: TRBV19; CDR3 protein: CASSRHRGNRWNTEAFF; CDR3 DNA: TGTGCCAGTAGTAGGCACAGGGGCAATAGGTGGAACACTGAAGCTTTCTTT
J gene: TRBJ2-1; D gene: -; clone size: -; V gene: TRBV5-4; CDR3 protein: CASTSPPGNNEQFF; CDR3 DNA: TGTGCCAGCACCTCGCCTCCGGGAAATAATGAGCAGTTCTTC
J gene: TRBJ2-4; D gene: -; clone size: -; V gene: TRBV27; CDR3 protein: CASRSLGAVEDKNIQYF; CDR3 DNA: TGTGCCAGCAGGTCCCTTGGGGCGGTAGAGGACAAAAACATTCAGTACTTC
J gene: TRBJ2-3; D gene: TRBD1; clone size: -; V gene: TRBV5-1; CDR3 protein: CASSPGTDGTQYF; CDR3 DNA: TGCGCCAGCAGCCCCGGGACAGATGGTACGCAGTATTTT
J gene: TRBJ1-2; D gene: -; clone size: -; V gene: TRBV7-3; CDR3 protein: CASSFPGGYGYTF; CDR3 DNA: TGTGCCAGCAGCTTTCCCGGGGGCTATGGCTACACCTTC
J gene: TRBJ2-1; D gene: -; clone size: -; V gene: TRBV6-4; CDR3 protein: CASSDSPYNEQFF; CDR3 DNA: TGTGCCAGCAGTGACTCCCCTTACAATGAGCAGTTCTTC
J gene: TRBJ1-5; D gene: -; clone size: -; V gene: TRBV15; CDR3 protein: CATSRDRGGGNQPQHF; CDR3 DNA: TGTGCCACCAGCAGAGATCGGGGGGGCGGGAATCAGCCCCAGCATTTT
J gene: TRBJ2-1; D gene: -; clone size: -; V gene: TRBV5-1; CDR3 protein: CASSYSAGWDNEQFF; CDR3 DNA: TGCGCCAGCAGCTATTCCGCAGGGTGGGACAATGAGCAGTTCTTC
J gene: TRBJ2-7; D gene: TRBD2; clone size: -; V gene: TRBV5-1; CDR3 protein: CASSPRTSGSYHEQYF; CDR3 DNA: TGCGCCAGCAGCCCGCGGACTAGCGGGAGTTACCACGAGCAGTACTTC
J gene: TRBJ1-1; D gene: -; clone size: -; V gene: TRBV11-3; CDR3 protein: CASSLGGGGTEAFF; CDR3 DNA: TGTGCCAGCAGCTTAGGGGGAGGTGGCACTGAAGCTTTCTTT
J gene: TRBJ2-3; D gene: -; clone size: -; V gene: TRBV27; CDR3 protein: CASTPWGDSTDTQYF; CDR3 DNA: TGTGCCAGCACCCCCTGGGGGGATTCCACAGATACGCAGTATTTT
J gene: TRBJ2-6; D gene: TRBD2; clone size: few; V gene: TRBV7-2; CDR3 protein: CASSRLAGNSGANVLTF; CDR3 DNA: TGTGCCAGCAGTCGACTAGCGGGGAACTCTGGGGCCAACGTCCTGACTTTC
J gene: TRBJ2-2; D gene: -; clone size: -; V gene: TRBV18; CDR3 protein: CASSPDSYTGELFF; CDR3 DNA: TGTGCCAGCTCACCTGACAGTTACACCGGGGAGCTGTTTTTT
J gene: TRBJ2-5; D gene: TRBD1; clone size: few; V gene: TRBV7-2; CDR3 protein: CASSLEGGQKTQYF; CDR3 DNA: TGTGCCAGCAGCTTAGAAGGGGGCCAGAAGACCCAGTACTTC
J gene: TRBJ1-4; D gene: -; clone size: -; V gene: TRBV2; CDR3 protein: CASSPNTGSGLNEKLFF; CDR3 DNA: TGTGCCAGCAGTCCTAATACAGGGTCTGGCCTTAATGAAAAACTGTTTTTT
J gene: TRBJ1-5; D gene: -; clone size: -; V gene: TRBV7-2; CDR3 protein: CASSLVSVGAGNGNQPQHF; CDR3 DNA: TGTGCCAGCAGCTTAGTTTCGGTTGGTGCGGGGAACGGCAATCAGCCCCAGCATTTT
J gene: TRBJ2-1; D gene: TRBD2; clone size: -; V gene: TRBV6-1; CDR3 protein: CASSELAGGDHEQFF; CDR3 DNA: TGTGCCAGCAGTGAGCTAGCGGGGGGAGACCATGAGCAGTTCTTC
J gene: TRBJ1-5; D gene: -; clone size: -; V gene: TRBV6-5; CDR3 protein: CASSYDRSQPQHF; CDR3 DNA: TGTGCCAGCAGTTACGACCGGAGTCAGCCCCAGCATTTT
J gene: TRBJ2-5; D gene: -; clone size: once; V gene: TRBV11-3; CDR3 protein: CASSLFTGGGQETQYF; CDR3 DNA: TGTGCCAGCAGCTTGTTTACAGGTGGAGGGCAAGAGACCCAGTACTTC
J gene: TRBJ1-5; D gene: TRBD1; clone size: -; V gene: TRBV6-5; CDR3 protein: CASSHRGGQPQHF; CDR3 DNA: TGTGCCAGCAGCCACAGGGGGGGACAGCCCCAGCATTTT
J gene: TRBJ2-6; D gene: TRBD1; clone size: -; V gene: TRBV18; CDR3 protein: CASSPSPGQGVSGANVLTF; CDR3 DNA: TGTGCCAGCTCACCAAGCCCGGGACAGGGTGTCTCTGGGGCCAACGTCCTGACTTTC
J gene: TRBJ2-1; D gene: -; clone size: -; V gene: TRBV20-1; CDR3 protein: CSARSGSLQFF; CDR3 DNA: TGCAGTGCGAGGAGCGGATCTCTCCAGTTCTTC
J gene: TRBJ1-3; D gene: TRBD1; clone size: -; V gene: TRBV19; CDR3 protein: CASSTGTAASGNTIYF; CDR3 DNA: TGTGCCAGTAGTACAGGGACAGCCGCTTCTGGAAACACCATATATTTT
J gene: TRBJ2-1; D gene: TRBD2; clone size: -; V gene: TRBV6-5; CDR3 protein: CASSYGTSGVYNEQFF; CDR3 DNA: TGTGCCAGCAGTTATGGGACTAGCGGGGTCTACAATGAGCAGTTCTTC
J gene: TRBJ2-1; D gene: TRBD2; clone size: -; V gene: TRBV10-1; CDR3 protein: CASRASGGYNEQFF; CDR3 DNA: TGCGCCAGCAGGGCCTCGGGGGGCTACAATGAGCAGTTCTTC
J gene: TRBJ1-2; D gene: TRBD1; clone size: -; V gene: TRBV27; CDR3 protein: CASSSPGTGFNYGYTF; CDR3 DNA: TGTGCCAGCAGTTCGCCCGGGACAGGGTTTAACTATGGCTACACCTTC
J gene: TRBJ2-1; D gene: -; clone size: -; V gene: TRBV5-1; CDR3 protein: CASSFGPTSYEQFF; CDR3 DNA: TGCGCCAGCAGCTTTGGGCCCACATCTTATGAGCAGTTCTTC
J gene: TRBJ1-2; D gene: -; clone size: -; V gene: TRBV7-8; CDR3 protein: CASSVSAVPSNYGYTF; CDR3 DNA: TGTGCCAGCAGCGTATCTGCAGTGCCTTCTAACTATGGCTACACCTTC
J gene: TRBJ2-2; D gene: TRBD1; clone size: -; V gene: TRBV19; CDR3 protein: CASSVPVDRATGELFF; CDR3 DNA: TGTGCCAGTAGTGTACCCGTCGACAGGGCAACCGGGGAGCTGTTTTTT
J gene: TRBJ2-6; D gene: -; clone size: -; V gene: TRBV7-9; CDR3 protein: CASSTPGQSGANVLTF; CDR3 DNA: TGTGCCAGCAGCACCCCCGGACAGTCTGGGGCCAACGTCCTGACTTTC
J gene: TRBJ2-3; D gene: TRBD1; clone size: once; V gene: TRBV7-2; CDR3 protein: CASSLRGGKTDTQYF; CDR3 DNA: TGTGCCAGCAGCTTACGAGGGGGCAAGACAGATACGCAGTATTTT
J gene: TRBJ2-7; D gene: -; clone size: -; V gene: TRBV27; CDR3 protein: CASGGGVTLNYEQYF; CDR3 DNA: TGTGCCAGCGGTGGGGGCGTCACATTGAACTACGAGCAGTACTTC
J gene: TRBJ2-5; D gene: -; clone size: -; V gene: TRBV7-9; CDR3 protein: CASRKMEGQETQYF; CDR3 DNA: TGTGCCAGCAGAAAGATGGAGGGGCAAGAGACCCAGTACTTC
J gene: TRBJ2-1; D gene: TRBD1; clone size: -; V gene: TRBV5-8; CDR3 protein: CASRLPGQGSQEQFF; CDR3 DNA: TGTGCCAGCAGGCTACCGGGACAGGGGTCACAAGAGCAGTTCTTC
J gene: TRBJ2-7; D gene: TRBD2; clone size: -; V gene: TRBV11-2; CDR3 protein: CASSTRTSGSYEQYF; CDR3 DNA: TGTGCCAGCAGCACCCGGACTAGCGGTTCTTACGAGCAGTACTTC
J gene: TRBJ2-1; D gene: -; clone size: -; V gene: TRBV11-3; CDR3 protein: CASSLGPSEQFF; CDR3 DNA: TGTGCCAGCAGCTTAGGGCCTAGTGAGCAGTTCTTC
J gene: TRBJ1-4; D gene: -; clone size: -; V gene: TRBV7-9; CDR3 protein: CASSLQQGPIEKLFF; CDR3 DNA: TGTGCCAGCAGCCTCCAACAGGGTCCCATCGAAAAACTGTTTTTT
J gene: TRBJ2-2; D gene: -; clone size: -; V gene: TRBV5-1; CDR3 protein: CASSAGATGELFF; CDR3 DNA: TGCGCCAGCAGCGCGGGGGCCACCGGGGAGCTGTTTTTT
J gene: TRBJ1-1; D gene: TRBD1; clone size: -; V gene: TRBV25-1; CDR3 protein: CASRRQGFAEAFF; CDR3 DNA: TGTGCCAGCAGGAGACAGGGCTTCGCTGAAGCTTTCTTT
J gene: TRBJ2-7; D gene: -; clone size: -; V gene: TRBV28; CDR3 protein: CASSYGQHISYEQYF; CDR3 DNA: TGTGCCAGCAGTTACGGACAGCATATATCCTACGAGCAGTACTTC
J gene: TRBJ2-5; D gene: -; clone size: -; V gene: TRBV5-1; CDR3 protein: CASSLVLQETQYF; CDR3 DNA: TGCGCCAGCAGCTTGGTACTCCAAGAGACCCAGTACTTC
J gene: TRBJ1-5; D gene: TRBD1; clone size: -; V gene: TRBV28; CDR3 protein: CASSSSLPGQGVFGNQPQHF; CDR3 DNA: TGTGCCAGCAGCTCTTCACTTCCGGGACAGGGTGTTTTTGGCAATCAGCCCCAGCATTTT
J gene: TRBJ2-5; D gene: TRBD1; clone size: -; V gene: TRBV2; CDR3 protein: CASSEAGTVQETQYF; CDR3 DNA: TGTGCCAGCAGTGAAGCAGGGACAGTCCAAGAGACCCAGTACTTC
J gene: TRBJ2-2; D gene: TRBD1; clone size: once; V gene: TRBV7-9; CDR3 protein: CASSRGQGTGELFF; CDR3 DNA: TGTGCCAGCAGCCGGGGACAGGGCACCGGGGAGCTGTTTTTT
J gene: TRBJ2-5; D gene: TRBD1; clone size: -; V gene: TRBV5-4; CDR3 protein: CASSSGGAGGMETQYF; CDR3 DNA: TGTGCCAGCAGCTCCGGAGGGGCAGGGGGCATGGAGACCCAGTACTTC
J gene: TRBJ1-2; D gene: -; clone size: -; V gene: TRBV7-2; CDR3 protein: CASSLVWPGSRRPYGYTF; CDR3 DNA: TGTGCCAGCAGCTTAGTTTGGCCAGGGTCTAGGCGCCCCTATGGCTACACCTTC
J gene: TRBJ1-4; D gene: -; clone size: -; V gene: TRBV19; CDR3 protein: CASSPQGRTNEKLFF; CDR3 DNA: TGTGCCAGTAGTCCGCAGGGCAGGACTAATGAAAAACTGTTTTTT
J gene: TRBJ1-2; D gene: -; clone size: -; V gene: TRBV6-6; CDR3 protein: CASSPSGTNYGYTF; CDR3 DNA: TGTGCCAGCAGTCCATCCGGGACAAACTATGGCTACACCTTC
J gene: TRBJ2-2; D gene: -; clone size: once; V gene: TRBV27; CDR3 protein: CASRPGYDTGELFF; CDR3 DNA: TGTGCCAGCAGGCCAGGGTACGACACCGGGGAGCTGTTTTTT
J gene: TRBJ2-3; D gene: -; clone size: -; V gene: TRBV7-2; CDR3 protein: CASSYSRDTDTQYF; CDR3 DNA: TGTGCCAGCAGCTATAGCAGGGACACAGATACGCAGTATTTT
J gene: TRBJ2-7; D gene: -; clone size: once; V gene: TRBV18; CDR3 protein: CASSPGHTYEQYF; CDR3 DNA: TGTGCCAGCTCACCAGGACACACCTACGAGCAGTACTTC
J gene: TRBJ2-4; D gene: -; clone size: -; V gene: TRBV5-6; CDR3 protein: CASSLFGGYNIQYF; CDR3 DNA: TGTGCCAGCAGCTTGTTTGGGGGGTATAACATTCAGTACTTC